The 27 T cell receptor beta chains below come from one sample, sequenced in a study of OX40 agonist ivuxolimab in advanced cancers. Assay used: immunoSEQ multiplex PCR; TCRdb lists only in-frame clones, some missing. The sample yields some 52,000 clones, 65% to 85% seen once. The source was CD4+ or CD8+ T cells sorted from blood, collected in a trial of the OX40 agonist ivuxolimab. The receptor source for this set is an adult with an advanced solid tumor such as melanoma, head and neck, liver or kidney cancer.

The V gene is TRBV7-8, the J gene TRBJ2-7; maybe TRBD1 (6 bases). The V end lost 1 base, the J end lost 2 bases, and 15 bases lay between the germline ends. Germline CDR1 reads SGHVS; CDR2 reads FQNEAQ. The CDR3 sequence is 16 residues long. CDR3 protein: CASSLGGQGLTYEQYV. In DNA form, the CDR3 reads TGTGCCAGCAGCTTAGGGGGCCAGGGGCTTACCTACGAGCAGTACGTC.

The chain links TRBV4-2 to TRBJ2-1; 16 bases align to TRBD2. Germline CDR1 reads LGHNA; CDR2 reads YNFKEQ. V lost 1 base, J lost 8 bases, and 5 bases stayed unmatched. The CDR3 contains 17 residues. CDR3 nucleotides: TGTGCCAGCAGCCAAGCGGGACTAGCGGGAGGGTACGATGAGCAGTTCTTC. Amino acid sequence: CASSQAGLAGGYDEQFF.

The chain joins TRBV19 to TRBJ1-2; 10 bases fit TRBD1. This CDR3 contains 17 residues. Germline CDR1 LNHDA, CDR2 SQIVND (reference sequence). After removal of 0 bases from V and 3 bases from J, the junction contained 7 bases not matched to a gene. The DNA for the CDR3 is TGTGCCAGTAGTATAGATCATCGGACAGGGGGGGACTATGGCTACACCTTC. This gives the protein CASSIDHRTGGDYGYTF.

This clone showed up just once. The V gene is TRBV4-3, the J gene TRBJ1-1; D remains ambiguous. The CDR3 is 13 residues long. Deletions cut 3 bases from V and 1 base from J, with 6 bases between. Germline assignment: CDR1 LGHNA and CDR2 YSLEER. CDR3 sequence (DNA): TGCGCCAGCAGCCACCCCCGGAACACTGAAGCTTTCTTT. Translation gives CASSHPRNTEAFF.

This chain connects TRBV5-4 to TRBJ1-4; D call uncertain. Germline values: CDR1 SGHNT, CDR2 YYREEE (reference sequence). V lost 0 bases and J lost 2, with 8 bases in between. CDR3 length equals 15 residues. The CDR3 nucleotides read TGTGCCAGCAGCTTGGCCCCGGGGACTAATGAAAAACTGTTTTTT. Protein product: CASSLAPGTNEKLFF.

The sample holds one count of this clone. This chain joins TRBV5-1 and TRBJ2-5, with 10 nucleotides matching TRBD1. Germline-derived CDR1 and CDR2 are SGHRS and YFSETQ. This CDR3 is 19 amino acids long. Trimming removed 5 bases from V and 5 bases from J; junction bases left unmatched: 21. The DNA of the CDR3 is TGCGCCAGCAGTGAGGCCGGCCGGGACAGGGGCGGGGTAGAGGAGACCCAGTACTTC. This gives the protein CASSEAGRDRGGVEETQYF.

The chain has TRBV19 and TRBJ2-1; D may be TRBD1 (5 bases). This CDR3 is 17 amino acids long. Germline lookup yields CDR1 LNHDA and CDR2 SQIVND (reference sequence). The germline V and J ends were trimmed by 1 base and 5 bases, with 18 bases remaining between them. CDR3 protein: CASSIGSGRMIHNEQFF. The CDR3 DNA reads TGTGCCAGTAGTATAGGGTCAGGGCGTATGATCCACAATGAGCAGTTCTTC.

This chain joins TRBV30 and TRBJ1-1; D call uncertain. V shed 4 bases and J shed 8 bases, with 14 bases lying between them. The germline CDR1 and CDR2 sequences are GTSNPN and SVGIG (reference sequence). The CDR3 has 12 amino acids. The CDR3 DNA follows: TGTGCCTGGACTCCAACAAGGAGGGAAGCTTTCTTT. Residues: CAWTPTRREAFF.

This chain uses TRBV18 with TRBJ2-1; the match to TRBD1 covers 7 bases. The CDR3 consists of 13 residues. The V segment lost 6 bases and the J segment 8 bases; nucleotides outside the gene matches: 7. The germline CDR1 and CDR2 sequences are KGHSH and LQKENI. The CDR3 coding sequence is TGTGCCAGCTCGCTGAGGGGGCAGGATGAGCAGTTCTTC. Encoded protein: CASSLRGQDEQFF. Complete variable domain (other parts from reference TRBV18 and TRBJ2-1): NAGVMQNPRHLVRRRGQEARLRCSPMKGHSHVYWYRQLPEEGLKFMVYLQKENIIDESGMPKERFSAEFPKEGPSILRIQQVVRGDSAAYFCASSLRGQDEQFFGPGTRLTVL.

The V gene is TRBV7-3, the J gene TRBJ1-1; D call uncertain. Germline loops: CDR1 SGHTA, CDR2 FQGTGA. The CDR3 has 13 residues. Between the trimmed V and J ends, which lost 11 bases and 1 base, there was a span of 14 bases. CDR3 nucleotides: TGTGCCTCCCGTTTGCGGGCGAACACTGAAGCTTTCTTT. It codes for CASRLRANTEAFF.

This clone was picked up one time. The rearrangement uses TRBV7-2 and TRBJ2-1; 11 nucleotides line up with TRBD1. The V gene's germline CDR1 is SGHTA and CDR2 FQGNSA. The trim removed 4 bases at V and 5 bases at J, leaving 10 bases unmatched. The CDR3 is 17 amino acids. The chain's CDR3 is CASSSRGGQGVNNEQFF. CDR3 sequence (DNA): TGTGCCAGCAGCTCCAGAGGGGGACAGGGGGTGAACAATGAGCAGTTCTTC. Variable domain in full (rest from reference TRBV7-2 and TRBJ2-1): GAGVSQSPSNKVTEKGKDVELRCDPISGHTALYWYRQSLGQGLEFLIYFQGNSAPDKSGLPSDRFSAERTGGSVSTLTIQRTQQEDSAVYLCASSSRGGQGVNNEQFFGPGTRLTVL.

The chain is built from TRBV6-5 and TRBJ2-5; a weak D match, TRBD2 (7 bases). Germline V CDR1 and CDR2: MNHEY, SVGAGI. The V and J ends lost 4 bases and 5 bases respectively, with 20 bases between them. The CDR3 length is 16 residues. Here the CDR3 reads CASSSPWTGGAETQYF. The DNA for the CDR3 is TGTGCCAGCAGTTCCCCCTGGACGGGGGGCGCGGAGACCCAGTACTTC.

This chain connects TRBV21-1 to TRBJ2-7; the D call TRBD2 from the table was never checked on the DNA. TRBV21-1 is termed a pseudogene. The CDR3 runs 16 residues. The CDR3 protein is CASSKARAGATYEQYV. The DNA of the CDR3 is TGTGCCAGCAGCAAAGCAAGAGCGGGGGCCACCTACGAGCAGTACGTC.

The V and J genes are TRBV5-4 and TRBJ2-5; 8 nucleotides align to TRBD2. The germline gives CDR1 SGHNT, CDR2 YYREEE (reference sequence). J lost 5 bases, V lost 1 base, and 7 bases had no gene match. CDR3 length equals 15 residues. This CDR3 reads CASSLRAGEGETQYF. CDR3 bases: TGTGCCAGCAGCTTGAGAGCGGGAGAGGGGGAGACCCAGTACTTC.

This chain connects TRBV2 to TRBJ2-1, with a weak D call TRBD2 (5 bases). CDR3 length: 11 amino acids. Looked up from germline, CDR1 is SNHLY and CDR2 is FYNNEI. V was pared by 11 bases and J by 3 bases, with 8 bases between. The CDR3 region has the DNA TGTGCCGGCGGGTACTACAATGAGCAGTTCTTC. Residues: CAGGYYNEQFF. The full variable domain, with the rest looked up from reference TRBV2 and TRBJ2-1, is EPEVTQTPSHQVTQMGQEVILRCVPISNHLYFYWYRQILGQKVEFLVSFYNNEISEKSEIFDDQFSVERPDGSNFTLKIRSTKLEDSAMYFCAGGYYNEQFFGPGTRLTVL.

V gene TRBV7-8 combines with J gene TRBJ2-1; the match to TRBD2 covers 8 bases. Germline CDR1 reads SGHVS; CDR2 reads FQNEAQ. The length of the CDR3 is 17 residues. Losses at the gene ends were 3 bases for V and 0 bases for J; bases not matched to a gene: 7. The CDR3 DNA reads as TGTGCCAGCAGCTTTGGACTAGCTCCGAGCTCCTACAATGAGCAGTTCTTC. Translating it yields CASSFGLAPSSYNEQFF.

The chain joins TRBV4-1 to TRBJ2-7; possibly TRBD2 for D (7 bases). This CDR3 has 15 residues. V was trimmed by 0 bases and J by 7 bases, leaving 16 bases between them. The V gene's germline CDR1 is MGHRA and CDR2 YSYEKL. CDR3 nucleotide sequence: TGCGCCAGCAGCCAAGATCTGGAGGGGGGGGGTGAGCAGTACTTC. This codes for CASSQDLEGGGEQYF.

The chain uses TRBV30 and TRBJ2-3; 9 bases align to TRBD2. V was pared by 2 bases and J by 4 bases, with 4 bases of the junction left unmatched. Germline assignment: CDR1 GTSNPN and CDR2 SVGIG (reference sequence). The CDR3 runs 14 residues. CDR3: CAWSMAGGADTQYF. Here the CDR3 DNA reads TGTGCCTGGAGTATGGCGGGGGGGGCAGATACGCAGTATTTT.

This clone was observed a single time. The chain couples TRBV5-1 to TRBJ2-7; D remains unclear. The V gene's germline CDR1 is SGHRS and CDR2 YFSETQ. The V end lost 1 base, the J end lost 5 bases, and 10 bases lay between the germline ends. CDR3 length: 13 residues. The chain's CDR3 is CASSLRPVDEQYF. DNA of the CDR3: TGCGCCAGCAGCTTGAGGCCGGTTGACGAGCAGTACTTC.

This sequence joins TRBV6-5 and TRBJ2-1; unclear D gene. The CDR3 runs to 14 residues. The V end was cut by 6 bases, the J end by 9 bases, with 18 bases between. The germline gives CDR1 MNHEY, CDR2 SVGAGI. CDR3 amino acids: CASRWEAQVGEQFF. The CDR3 nucleotides read TGTGCCAGCAGATGGGAAGCCCAGGTCGGTGAGCAGTTCTTC.

This chain links TRBV18 with TRBJ2-1; tentatively, D is TRBD1 or TRBD2 (5 bases each). Germline V gene sequence: CDR1 KGHSH, CDR2 LQKENI. Trimming left V 6 bases short and J 9 bases short, with 15 bases between. This CDR3 is 13 amino acids long. The CDR3 loop is CASSPGPSGEQFF. As DNA, the CDR3 is TGTGCCAGCTCGCCGGGACCATCGGGTGAGCAGTTCTTC.

In DNA, the CDR3 is TGCGCCAGCAGCCAAGATTGGAGACAGGGAGTCGCGGCGCAGTATTTT. This gives the protein CASSQDWRQGVAAQYF. The chain links TRBV4-1 to TRBJ2-3; 7 bases are a match to TRBD1. Losses at the gene ends were 0 bases for V and 10 bases for J; bases not matched to a gene: 13. There are 16 residues in the CDR3. Germline assignment: CDR1 MGHRA and CDR2 YSYEKL.

The CDR3 region has the DNA TGTGCCATCAGTGAGGTACAGGGTAAAGGCTACACCTTC. It encodes CAISEVQGKGYTF. The rearrangement links TRBV10-3 to TRBJ1-2; D may be TRBD1 (6 bases). Per germline, CDR1 ENHRY and CDR2 SYGVKD. The CDR3 consists of 13 residues. V was trimmed by 2 bases and J by 8 bases, leaving 12 bases between them.

The chain carries TRBV28 and TRBJ2-1; possible D gene TRBD2, 5 bases. The CDR3 has 15 amino acids. CDR1 MDHEN and CDR2 SYDVKM come from the germline V gene. V lost 7 bases and J 0 bases, leaving 13 bases between the germline ends. CDR3 residues: CASTWETTSYNEQFF. CDR3 in DNA: TGTGCCAGCACCTGGGAGACTACCTCCTACAATGAGCAGTTCTTC.

This chain connects TRBV6-4 to TRBJ2-7; possible D gene TRBD1, 6 bases. Between the trimmed V and J ends, which lost 6 bases and 3 bases, there was a span of 12 bases. Germline V gene lookup returns CDR1 MRHNA and CDR2 SNTAGT. The CDR3 covers 13 residues. The CDR3 reads CASRGAPFYEQYF. DNA for the CDR3: TGTGCCAGCAGGGGGGCCCCCTTCTACGAGCAGTACTTC.

This clone was seen just once. The rearrangement joins TRBV18 to TRBJ2-1, with 16 bases aligning to TRBD2. The CDR3 loop spans 16 amino acids. Germline CDR1 reads KGHSH; CDR2 reads LQKENI. The junction had 11 bases not matched to a gene; V was cut back by 5 bases and J by 13 bases. CDR3 in DNA: TGTGCCAGCTCAGAAGAACAGGGGACTAGCGGGGGGGCTCAGTTCTTC. This translates into CASSEEQGTSGGAQFF. Using reference TRBV18 and TRBJ2-1 for the parts outside the CDR3, the full variable domain is NAGVMQNPRHLVRRRGQEARLRCSPMKGHSHVYWYRQLPEEGLKFMVYLQKENIIDESGMPKERFSAEFPKEGPSILRIQQVVRGDSAAYFCASSEEQGTSGGAQFFGPGTRLTVL.

The chain joins TRBV4-1 to TRBJ1-4, with 9 bases matching TRBD1. CDR3 length: 14 residues. Germline assignment: CDR1 MGHRA and CDR2 YSYEKL. Unmatched junction bases numbered 9, after V lost 4 bases and J lost 12 bases. The CDR3 spells CASSRGTGNGELFF. In nucleotides, the CDR3 is TGCGCCAGCAGCCGAGGGACAGGGAACGGGGAACTGTTTTTT.